A selection of T cell receptor beta chains follows, all from one sample in a study of T cell repertoires in cytomegalovirus infection. These TCRs' antigens remain unknown. TCRdb re-derived calls from the reads in MiXCR, one entry per CDR3 protein. The table shows about 270,000 distinct CDR3 sequences, with approximately 22% occurring only once. This specimen was cultured PBMCs, taken from culture after CMV antigen stimulation. Receptors were obtained from a human donor in good health (CMV status not recorded). Some clones in this sample may be carry-over from other donors' samples. Each CDR3 is given with its conserved first and last residue.

J gene | V gene | CDR3 protein
TRBJ2-5 | TRBV7-2 | CASSLFLPGPETQYF
TRBJ1-4 | TRBV13 | CASSLKVGGQREKLFF
TRBJ1-2 | TRBV3-1 | CASSRSGYGYTF
TRBJ2-2 | TRBV12-3/TRBV12-4 | CASSRLTGEAGELFF
TRBJ1-6 | TRBV12-5 | CASGFWSGTHRGSPLHF
TRBJ2-1 | TRBV11-2 | CAGGIRTEQFF
TRBJ2-5 | TRBV11-2 | CASSLHIAASNGQETQYF
TRBJ2-2 | TRBV24-1 | CATSDPGTGGIPNTGELFF
TRBJ2-2 | TRBV4-3 | CASSQIELNTGELFF
TRBJ2-2 | TRBV20-1 | CSARAMGNGELFF
TRBJ1-1 | TRBV12-3/TRBV12-4 | CASSLDRGQSGWTEAFF
TRBJ2-1 | TRBV6-2/TRBV6-3 | CASSATLAGGPGNEQFF
TRBJ1-4 | TRBV6-2/TRBV6-3 | CATPKISTNEKLFF
TRBJ2-1 | TRBV19 | CASGEGGSGNEQFF
TRBJ1-5 | TRBV7-8 | CASSPKRVHNQPQHF
TRBJ2-7 | TRBV10-3 | CAISPGTNYEQYF
TRBJ2-1 | TRBV7-2 | CASRKTSGREYNEQFF
TRBJ2-1 | TRBV6-2/TRBV6-3 | CASSYGTSGGEQFF
TRBJ2-1 | TRBV29-1 | CSVEHTELYNEQFF
TRBJ1-2 | TRBV7-9 | CASSSAGQFYGYTF
TRBJ2-1 | TRBV12-5 | CASGFNFPYNEQFF
TRBJ1-6 | TRBV2 | CASSAGQGLNSPLHF
TRBJ2-2 | TRBV5-1 | CASSYGLAGAAGELFF
TRBJ2-1 | TRBV7-9 | CASSLKRPGEQFF
TRBJ2-7 | TRBV7-9 | CASSHGDRAYEQYF
TRBJ2-3 | TRBV10-3 | CAISESFQRGPSTDTQYF